This TCR beta chain was captured by sequencing in a study of CD8+ T cells in alopecia areata. About the research overall: Oral tofacitinib (5 to 10 mg twice daily) was administered to treated patients.

Concerning this clone: Its specificity is not known.

Germline V gene data show CDR1 as SEHNR and CDR2 as FQNEAQ (reference sequence). The V end was cut by 1 base, the J end by 6 bases, with 17 bases between. There are 16 residues in the CDR3. Peripheral blood and lesional scalp punch biopsies came from alopecia areata patients. Findings and limits, study-wide: Scalp data also include sequences from resident alphabeta T cells of normal skin. Relative to mice, TCR sharing across patients was less clear, a difference possibly HLA-related.

Extraction and reverse transcription of RNA yielded cDNA as the sequencing template. The assay was immunoSEQ multiplex PCR, and TCRdb's table has in-frame clones only and misses some. The table lists about 10,000 clones, roughly 59% of them singletons. Sequences were derived from skin, sampled at week 0. This sequence joins TRBV7-9 and TRBJ2-3; TRBD1 is a possible D gene (8 bases). This TCR came from a human donor with alopecia areata. The CDR3 bases are TGTGCCAGCAGCTTAGAAAGGACAGGGAGGGCGGATACGCAGTATTTT. This codes for CASSLERTGRADTQYF.